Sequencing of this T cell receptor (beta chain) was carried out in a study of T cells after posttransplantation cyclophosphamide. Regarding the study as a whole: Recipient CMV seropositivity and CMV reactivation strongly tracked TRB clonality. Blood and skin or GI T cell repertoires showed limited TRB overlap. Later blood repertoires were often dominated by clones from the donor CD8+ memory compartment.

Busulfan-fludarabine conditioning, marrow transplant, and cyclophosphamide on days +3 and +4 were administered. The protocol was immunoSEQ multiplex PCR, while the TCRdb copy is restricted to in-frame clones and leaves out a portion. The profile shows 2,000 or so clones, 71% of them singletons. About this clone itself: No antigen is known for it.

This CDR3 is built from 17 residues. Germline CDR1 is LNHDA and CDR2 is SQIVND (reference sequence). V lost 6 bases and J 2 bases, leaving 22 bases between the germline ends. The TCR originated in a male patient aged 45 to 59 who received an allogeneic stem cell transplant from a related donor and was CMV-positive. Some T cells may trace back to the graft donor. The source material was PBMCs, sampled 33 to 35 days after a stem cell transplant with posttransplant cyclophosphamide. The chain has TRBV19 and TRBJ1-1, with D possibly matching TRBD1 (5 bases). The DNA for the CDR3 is TGTGCCAGTAGGAGGGACTTTGACACTTACCTAAACACTGAAGCTTTCTTT. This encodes CASRRDFDTYLNTEAFF.